This T cell receptor beta chain was found in a study of CD8+ T cells in alopecia areata. General study findings and limits: More clonal than normal scalp was lesional scalp, particularly alopecia totalis/universalis.

A handful of patients' sorted CD4+ cells yielded CD25+CD127- cells. Researchers gathered lesional scalp punch biopsies and peripheral blood from patients with alopecia areata. PBMCs yielded sorted CD4+ and CD8+ T cells. About this clone: Its antigen is not known.

The CDR3 contains 11 residues. Trimming cost V 9 bases and J 5 bases, with 10 bases left between them. Germline V gives CDR1 SNHLY, CDR2 FYNNEI. cDNA reverse transcribed from extracted RNA served as the sequencing template. Profiling relied on immunoSEQ multiplex PCR, and the TCRdb table lists in-frame clones only, not all of them. The sample lists about 14,000 clones, 58% occurring once. This sequence originates from a human donor with alopecia areata. The specimen was CD4+ Tregs sorted from blood. The rearrangement links TRBV2 to TRBJ2-5; a possible D gene is TRBD2 (5 bases). This chain's CDR3 is CARARRETQYF. In DNA, the CDR3 is TGTGCCAGGGCAAGGAGGGAGACCCAGTACTTC.